Presented here are 9 T cell receptor beta chains from one specimen sequenced in a study of cytomegalovirus exposure and HLA in healthy donors. The PCR used 60 Vbeta and 13 Jbeta primers. Libraries were prepared by immunoSEQ multiplex PCR; TCRdb keeps only in-frame clonotypes and omits some of them. This sample has approximately 170,000 clones, with roughly 84% found just once. The sample was PBMCs. These receptors all stem from a male donor in good health and CMV-seronegative.

This clone was recorded once. An end of the junction differs from the germline gene, which may be a read error. This rearrangement joins TRBV9 to TRBJ1-2, with 8 bases fitting TRBD1. The CDR3 spans 17 residues. Germline CDR1 and CDR2: SGDLS and YYNGEE. DNA for the CDR3: TGTGCCAACAGCCAAAGTGGGCAGGGGGCGCAGAACTATGGCTACACCTTC. Translation: CANSQSGQGAQNYGYTF.

This clone was recorded a few times. This sequence joins TRBV7-2 and TRBJ1-5, with D maybe TRBD1 (6 bases). Germline CDR1 SGHTA, CDR2 FQGNSA. Trimming took 5 bases from V and 4 from J, leaving 6 bases between them. The CDR3 runs 12 residues. The CDR3 spells CASSQGNQPQHF. Here the CDR3 DNA reads TGTGCCAGCAGCCAGGGGAATCAGCCCCAGCATTTT.

The gene calls are TRBV25-1 and TRBJ2-1; D is possibly TRBD2 (7 bases). CDR3 length: 15 amino acids. Trimming left V 7 bases short and J 2 bases short, with 15 bases between. Germline V gene lookup returns CDR1 MGHDK and CDR2 SYGVNS. CDR3 coding DNA: TGTGCCAGCATTGTGGGGAGGGGGGCCTACAATGAGCAGTTCTTC. The encoded protein is CASIVGRGAYNEQFF.

The genes are TRBV5-4 and TRBJ1-2; no clear D. Germline V CDR1 and CDR2: SGHNT, YYREEE (reference sequence). V lost 1 base to trimming and J lost 8 bases, with 9 bases between them. This CDR3 is 12 amino acids long. The CDR3 nucleotides are TGTGCCAGCAGCTTGTCCGGGAACGGCTACACCTTC. The encoded protein is CASSLSGNGYTF.

The rearrangement joins TRBV29-1 to TRBJ1-2, with D possibly matching TRBD1 (6 bases). CDR3 size: 12 residues. Germline assignment: CDR1 SQVTM and CDR2 ANQGSEA. Trimming removed 4 bases at V and 6 bases at J, with 12 bases between. Here the CDR3 DNA reads TGCAGCGTTGTCAGGGGTCGAGATGGCTACACCTTC. Amino acids: CSVVRGRDGYTF.

The chain uses TRBV4-1 and TRBJ2-7; 8 bases agree with TRBD1. V gave up 1 base and J gave up 9 bases; unmatched junction bases: 11. Per germline, CDR1 MGHRA and CDR2 YSYEKL. This CDR3 region has 15 residues. DNA for the CDR3: TGCGCCAGCAGCCAAGGACAGGGGAATACCCCGGCGCAGTACTTC. It is translated as CASSQGQGNTPAQYF.

V is TRBV7-2 and J is TRBJ2-2; TRBD1 aligns across 7 bases. The CDR3 has 16 amino acids. The germline V gene has CDR1 SGHTA and CDR2 FQGNSA. Germline trimming cut 5 bases from V and 6 bases from J; bases unmatched to any gene: 12. This CDR3 reads CASSTRQGSIAGELFF. CDR3 nucleotide sequence: TGTGCCAGCAGCACCCGACAGGGTTCGATCGCCGGGGAGCTGTTTTTT.

This chain connects TRBV25-1 to TRBJ1-2, with 11 bases matching TRBD1. J gave up 4 bases and V 3 bases, and 4 bases lay outside the gene matches. Germline CDR1 MGHDK, CDR2 SYGVNS. This CDR3 comprises 15 residues. The CDR3 region has the DNA TGTGCCAGCAGTGACCGGACAGGGGGCCTCTATGGCTACACCTTC. Its translation is CASSDRTGGLYGYTF.

This clone was detected a few times. The chain recombines TRBV2 with TRBJ2-3; D is unresolved. V lost 3 bases to trimming and J lost 0 bases, with 10 bases between them. Per the germline V gene, CDR1 is SNHLY and CDR2 is FYNNEI. The CDR3 has 15 residues. CDR3 residues: CASSDRYGSTDTQYF. CDR3 nucleotide sequence: TGTGCCAGCAGTGATCGTTATGGCAGCACAGATACGCAGTATTTT. Supplemented by reference TRBV2 and TRBJ2-3, the full variable domain reads EPEVTQTPSHQVTQMGQEVILRCVPISNHLYFYWYRQILGQKVEFLVSFYNNEISEKSEIFDDQFSVERPDGSNFTLKIRSTKLEDSAMYFCASSDRYGSTDTQYFGPGTRLTVL.